A single sample is the source of the 4 T cell receptor beta chains below, sequenced in a study of blood T cell repertoires in COVID-19. Data came from immunoSEQ multiplex PCR; TCRdb stores just in-frame clones and leaves some out. The sample has 150,000 to 200,000 clones, more than 85% seen once; the top ten hold around 25%. Sample: PBMCs or T cells enriched from blood (not recorded which). These receptors all come from a woman aged 40 to 50 in a cohort exposed to, infected with or recovered from COVID-19 (not recorded which).

The gene calls are TRBV5-6 and TRBJ2-7; 13 bases match TRBD2. The junction had 7 bases not matched to a gene; V was cut back by 4 bases and J by 3 bases. The CDR3 sequence is 16 residues long. Germline V gene data show CDR1 as SGHDT and CDR2 as YYEEEE. DNA of the CDR3: TGTGCCAGCAGCGATACCGGGACTAGCGGGATCTACGAGCAGTACTTC. This translates into CASSDTGTSGIYEQYF. Drawing the rest from reference TRBV5-6 and TRBJ2-7, the complete variable domain is DAGVTQSPTHLIKTRGQQVTLRCSPKSGHDTVSWYQQALGQGPQFIFQYYEEEERQRGNFPDRFSGHQFPNYSSELNVNALLLGDSALYLCASSDTGTSGIYEQYFGPGTRLTVT.

This rearrangement joins TRBV9 to TRBJ2-1, with a tentative D call TRBD1 (6 bases). The CDR3 spans 16 residues. CDR1 and CDR2 from the germline V gene are SGDLS and YYNGEE. V lost 3 bases, J lost 6 bases, and 19 bases lay in between. CDR3 sequence reads: CASSAQNRELGNEQFF. In DNA form, the CDR3 reads TGTGCCAGCAGCGCCCAGAACAGGGAGCTCGGCAATGAGCAGTTCTTC.

This sequence joins TRBV7-2 and TRBJ1-1; 10 positions match TRBD1. Germline values: CDR1 SGHTA, CDR2 FQGNSA. The CDR3 consists of 14 residues. J gave up 7 bases and V 6 bases, and 8 bases lay outside the gene matches. CDR3 sequence: CASSPDRGGFEAFF. CDR3 in DNA: TGTGCCAGCAGTCCGGACAGGGGGGGATTTGAAGCTTTCTTT.

The chain joins TRBV7-2 to TRBJ2-7; 7 bases align to TRBD2. This CDR3 is built from 15 residues. Germline CDR1 SGHTA, CDR2 FQGNSA. V shed 0 bases and J 2 bases; nucleotides not matched to a gene: 4. DNA for the CDR3: TGTGCCAGCAGCTTAGCGAGCGGGAACACCTACGAGCAGTACTTC. It encodes CASSLASGNTYEQYF. Together with reference TRBV7-2 and TRBJ2-7, the CDR3 gives the full variable domain: GAGVSQSPSNKVTEKGKDVELRCDPISGHTALYWYRQSLGQGLEFLIYFQGNSAPDKSGLPSDRFSAERTGGSVSTLTIQRTQQEDSAVYLCASSLASGNTYEQYFGPGTRLTVT.